The 6 T cell receptor beta chains presented below share a single source sample, sequenced in a study of shared clonotypes between healthy human individuals. Method: immunoSEQ multiplex PCR; TCRdb's copy keeps in-frame clones and lacks some. Of about 700,000 clones in the sample, 92% were seen once. CD45RO-negative cells were positively selected for CCR7, leaving out terminally differentiated effector memory CD45RA+ cells. Sequencing was performed on naive CD8+ T cells sorted from blood. All receptors come from a man aged 25 to 40 in good health.

The chain is built from TRBV27 and TRBJ1-5, with D tentatively TRBD1 (6 bases). V lost 9 bases to trimming and J lost 5 bases, with 17 bases between them. The CDR3 has 14 residues. From germline, CDR1 is MNHEY and CDR2 SMNVEV (reference sequence). This chain's CDR3 is CARRDRGGDQPQHF. The CDR3 DNA reads as TGTGCCAGAAGAGACAGAGGGGGTGATCAGCCCCAGCATTTT.

CDR3 protein: CASSLEVPSYNEQFF. DNA for the CDR3: TGTGCCAGCAGCTTGGAGGTCCCCTCCTACAATGAGCAGTTCTTC. The V and J genes are TRBV5-5 and TRBJ2-1; no reliable D call. The CDR3 sequence is 15 residues long. Looked up from germline, CDR1 is SGHKS and CDR2 is YYEKEE (reference sequence). V gave up 0 bases and J gave up 0 bases, with 7 bases separating them.

The chain carries TRBV9 and TRBJ2-3, with 9 bases fitting TRBD2. This CDR3 spans 15 amino acids. The germline V gene encodes CDR1 SGDLS and CDR2 YYNGEE. V lost 4 bases and J lost 14; bases outside the gene matches: 17. DNA for the CDR3: TGTGCCAGCAGCCGCGGGACTAGCAGACTTGAACGCGCGTATTTT. This codes for CASSRGTSRLERAYF.

The rearrangement joins TRBV7-9 to TRBJ2-7; 7 bases map to TRBD1. This CDR3 region has 15 residues. The junction had 8 bases not matched to a gene; V was cut back by 1 base and J by 5 bases. CDR1 SEHNR and CDR2 FQNEAQ come from the germline V gene (reference sequence). CDR3 amino acids: CASSLVATGRHEQYF. The CDR3 DNA is TGTGCCAGCAGCTTAGTTGCGACAGGGCGCCACGAGCAGTACTTC.

Worth noting for this clone: Other DNA sequences of this sample code for an identical CDR3. The V call is TRBV29-1, the J call TRBJ2-1, with 11 bases aligning to TRBD2. Germline CDR1 SQVTM, CDR2 ANQGSEA. The CDR3 loop spans 13 amino acids. V lost 7 bases and J lost 4; bases outside the gene matches: 3. The CDR3 nucleotides read TGCAGCGCGGGGACTAGCGGATACAATGAGCAGTTCTTC. Translating it yields CSAGTSGYNEQFF.

The chain links TRBV30 to TRBJ1-1, with 9 bases lining up with TRBD1. The CDR3 extends over 15 amino acids. Losses at the gene ends were 0 bases for V and 6 bases for J; bases not matched to a gene: 8. CDR1 and CDR2 from the germline V gene are GTSNPN and SVGIG (reference sequence). The CDR3 is CAWSVYRGLEAEAFF. For the CDR3, the DNA is TGTGCCTGGAGTGTGTACAGGGGGCTAGAAGCTGAAGCTTTCTTT.